One sample yielded the 27 T cell receptor beta chains listed below, sequenced in a study of blood T cell repertoires in COVID-19. Measured with immunoSEQ multiplex PCR; TCRdb has only the in-frame clones, and not every one. This sample has some 160,000 clones, with around 89% found just once. The sequenced material came from peripheral blood. These receptors were taken from a man aged 55 to 70 with acute or convalescent COVID-19.

The chain employs TRBV24-1 and TRBJ2-2; D remains unclear. Trimming shortened V by 5 bases and J by 4 bases, and 10 bases separated the two germline ends. CDR3 length: 14 amino acids. CDR1 and CDR2 (germline): KGHDR, SFDVKD. The CDR3 protein is CATSVGGRTGELFF. CDR3 DNA sequence: TGTGCCACCAGTGTGGGTGGGCGCACCGGGGAGCTGTTTTTT.

The chain joins TRBV6-5 to TRBJ2-3, with D hard to call. V gave up 7 bases and J gave up 1 base, with 9 bases separating them. This CDR3 spans 13 amino acids. Germline-derived CDR1 and CDR2 are MNHEY and SVGAGI. CDR3 protein: CASKNRGTDTQYF. The CDR3 nucleotides are TGTGCCAGCAAAAATCGGGGCACAGATACGCAGTATTTT.

J is TRBJ1-4 and V is TRBV5-1, with TRBD1 matching over 9 bases. In germline, CDR1 is SGHRS, CDR2 YFSETQ. After removal of 2 bases from V and 8 bases from J, the junction contained 4 bases not matched to a gene. There are 14 residues in the CDR3. The CDR3 here is CASSLGTGKEKLFF. The CDR3 DNA sequence: TGCGCCAGCAGCTTAGGGACAGGGAAGGAAAAACTGTTTTTT.

In this sample, this clone turned up once. This rearrangement joins TRBV7-9 to TRBJ1-5; D not certain. This CDR3 contains 14 residues. Trimming stripped 2 bases from V and 2 bases from J, with 7 bases between. Germline loops: CDR1 SEHNR, CDR2 FQNEAQ (reference sequence). The CDR3 DNA is TGTGCCAGCAGCTTACTCCAGGGCAATCAGCCCCAGCATTTT. Its translation is CASSLLQGNQPQHF. The whole variable domain, remainder taken from reference TRBV7-9 and TRBJ1-5, is DTGVSQNPRHKITKRGQNVTFRCDPISEHNRLYWYRQTLGQGPEFLTYFQNEAQLEKSRLLSDRFSAERPKGSFSTLEIQRTEQGDSAMYLCASSLLQGNQPQHFGDGTRLSIL.

Concerning this clone itself: This CDR3 is also generated by other DNA sequences in the sample. The CDR3 loop reads CASSLGLADTGELFF. The CDR3, as DNA: TGCGCCAGCAGCTTGGGACTAGCGGACACCGGGGAGCTGTTTTTT. The chain links TRBV5-1 to TRBJ2-2; 9 bases map to TRBD2. CDR3 size: 15 residues. The V gene's germline CDR1 is SGHRS and CDR2 YFSETQ. V gave up 0 bases and J gave up 3 bases; unmatched junction bases: 0.

This chain joins TRBV5-6 and TRBJ2-7; no definite D call. In germline, CDR1 is SGHDT, CDR2 YYEEEE. V dropped 3 bases and J dropped 0 bases, with 4 bases sitting between them. This CDR3 spans 12 amino acids. CDR3 in DNA: TGTGCCAGCAGCTATAGCTCCTACGAGCAGTACTTC. This codes for CASSYSSYEQYF.

V is TRBV6-1 and J is TRBJ1-4; a possible D gene is TRBD1 (6 bases). This CDR3 has 15 residues. V lost 0 bases and J lost 4, with 9 bases in between. Germline assignment: CDR1 MNHNS and CDR2 SASEGT. CDR3 sequence reads: CASSEAGRGNEKLFF. The CDR3, as DNA: TGTGCCAGCAGTGAAGCGGGCAGGGGTAATGAAAAACTGTTTTTT.

The V gene is TRBV9, the J gene TRBJ2-7, with unresolved D. Germline V gene lookup returns CDR1 SGDLS and CDR2 YYNGEE. Trimming took 3 bases from V and 6 from J, leaving 16 bases between them. The CDR3 runs to 14 residues. The CDR3 region is CASSARRSEGEQYF. The CDR3 bases are TGTGCCAGCAGCGCCCGACGGAGCGAAGGCGAGCAGTACTTC.

This chain links TRBV11-2 with TRBJ1-4; weak D call: TRBD1 (5 bases). The CDR3 spans 17 residues. Looked up from germline, CDR1 is SGHAT and CDR2 is FQNNGV. Trimming removed 2 bases at V and 8 bases at J, with 21 bases between. CDR3 sequence reads: CASSLTERGAGGEKLFF. CDR3 nucleotide sequence: TGTGCCAGCAGCTTAACCGAACGCGGGGCGGGGGGGGAAAAACTGTTTTTT.

This clone was seen only a few times. CDR3 sequence (DNA): TGTGCCAGTAGTCGCCCAAATCCCCGGGACAGAGATGAAAAACTGTTTTTT. It specifies CASSRPNPRDRDEKLFF. This chain uses TRBV19 with TRBJ1-4; 7 nucleotides agree with TRBD1. The V and J ends lost 5 bases and 6 bases, in that order; junction bases with no gene match: 15. CDR1 is LNHDA, CDR2 SQIVND, per germline (reference sequence). The CDR3 is 17 residues long. The variable domain in full, completed from reference TRBV19 and TRBJ1-4, reads DGGITQSPKYLFRKEGQNVTLSCEQNLNHDAMYWYRQDPGQGLRLIYYSQIVNDFQKGDIAEGYSVSREKKESFPLTVTSAQKNPTAFYLCASSRPNPRDRDEKLFFGSGTQLSVL.

The gene calls are TRBV24-1 and TRBJ2-3; TRBD2 matches 10 bases. The ends lost 5 bases at V and 4 bases at J; junction bases unmatched: 2. This CDR3 has 14 residues. The germline V gene has CDR1 KGHDR and CDR2 SFDVKD. DNA of the CDR3: TGTGCCACCAGTGCTCTAGCGGGGGCAGATACGCAGTATTTT. Its translation: CATSALAGADTQYF.

The chain carries TRBV11-2 and TRBJ1-4; no firm D call. The CDR3 covers 14 residues. Per the germline V gene, CDR1 is SGHAT and CDR2 is FQNNGV. The V end was cut by 5 bases, the J end by 5 bases, with 12 bases between. The CDR3 is CASSLTPSNEKLFF. CDR3 coding DNA: TGTGCCAGCAGCCTAACCCCTAGCAATGAAAAACTGTTTTTT.

The chain joins TRBV25-1 to TRBJ2-1, with 7 bases fitting TRBD1. The trim removed 1 base at V and 3 bases at J, leaving 9 bases unmatched. The CDR3 sequence is 17 residues long. Per germline, CDR1 MGHDK and CDR2 SYGVNS. CDR3 amino acids: CASSEFLRGTVYNEQFF. The CDR3 DNA is TGTGCCAGCAGTGAATTCCTCAGGGGGACAGTCTACAATGAGCAGTTCTTC.

This clone occurred once. V and J are TRBV5-1 and TRBJ1-1; 10 bases map to TRBD1. The CDR3 is 17 amino acids. The V gene end was trimmed by 4 bases and the J gene end by 1 base; junction bases not matched to a gene: 10. The germline gives CDR1 SGHRS, CDR2 YFSETQ. Here the CDR3 DNA reads TGCGCCAGCAGCCCGAAGGACAGGGGGACAGGGAACACTGAAGCTTTCTTT. This codes for CASSPKDRGTGNTEAFF. The full variable domain, in which reference TRBV5-1 and TRBJ1-1 provide the parts outside the CDR3, is KAGVTQTPRYLIKTRGQQVTLSCSPISGHRSVSWYQQTPGQGLQFLFEYFSETQRNKGNFPGRFSGRQFSNSRSEMNVSTLELGDSALYLCASSPKDRGTGNTEAFFGQGTRLTVV.

V gene TRBV6-5 combines with J gene TRBJ1-5; TRBD1 matches at 10 bases. There are 14 residues in the CDR3. CDR1 and CDR2 from the germline V gene are MNHEY and SVGAGI. J lost 6 bases, V lost 5 bases, and 4 bases had no gene match. DNA for the CDR3: TGTGCCAGCAGTCCGACAGGGGGCGGTCAGCCCCAGCATTTT. Translating it yields CASSPTGGGQPQHF.

The V call is TRBV7-9, the J call TRBJ2-7; possibly TRBD2 for D (6 bases). The CDR3 has 15 amino acids. CDR1 SEHNR and CDR2 FQNEAQ come from the germline V gene (reference sequence). Trimming left V 4 bases short and J 2 bases short, with 15 bases between. CDR3 sequence (DNA): TGTGCCAGCAGCTCCCGGGAGACCAAACCCTACGAGCAGTACTTC. Translating it yields CASSSRETKPYEQYF.

DNA for the CDR3: TGTGCCAGCAGCTCAACAAGCAGGGGAAGGAATGAGCAGTTCTTC. It encodes CASSSTSRGRNEQFF. This chain links TRBV7-3 with TRBJ2-1, with TRBD1 as a possible D gene (6 bases). This CDR3 spans 15 amino acids. V was trimmed by 4 bases and J by 7 bases, leaving 17 bases between them. Germline V gene data show CDR1 as SGHTA and CDR2 as FQGTGA.

The chain is built from TRBV24-1 and TRBJ2-2, with TRBD1 matching over 11 bases. The ends lost 10 bases at V and 4 bases at J; junction bases unmatched: 4. CDR1 and CDR2 (germline): KGHDR, SFDVKD. The CDR3 totals 14 residues. The CDR3 loop is CATGQGATTGELFF. CDR3 sequence (DNA): TGTGCCACAGGACAGGGGGCTACCACCGGGGAGCTGTTTTTT.

This chain joins TRBV7-2 and TRBJ1-1; D may be TRBD1 (5 bases). Trimming took off 5 bases at V and 10 bases at J, with 14 bases between the two ends. This CDR3 is 12 amino acids long. In germline, CDR1 is SGHTA, CDR2 FQGNSA. The CDR3 DNA sequence: TGTGCCAGCAGCCCTGGGGGGTTTGCAGCTTTCTTT. This sequence encodes CASSPGGFAAFF.

The chain is built from TRBV2 and TRBJ1-1; no clear D. Trimming removed 3 bases at V and 11 bases at J, with 10 bases between. The germline gives CDR1 SNHLY, CDR2 FYNNEI. This CDR3 has 11 amino acids. CDR3 coding DNA: TGTGCCAGCAGTGAGAGGAGTCCTGCTTTCTTT. This gives the protein CASSERSPAFF.

The gene calls are TRBV3-1 (or the pseudogene TRBV3-2) and TRBJ2-7; 7 positions match TRBD2. From germline, CDR1 is LGHDT and CDR2 YNNKEL (reference sequence). J gave up 6 bases and V 4 bases, and 9 bases lay outside the gene matches. The CDR3 spans 14 residues. The CDR3 coding sequence is TGTGCCAGCAGCCGCGCGGGGGTCCCGACCGAGCAGTACTTC. Its protein product is CASSRAGVPTEQYF.

By its share, this clone is large. The chain links TRBV27 to TRBJ1-6; D might be TRBD1 (5 bases). Germline CDR1 and CDR2: MNHEY and SMNVEV (reference sequence). V was cut by 2 bases and J by 9 bases, with 11 bases left in between. The CDR3 covers 14 residues. The CDR3 DNA reads as TGTGCCAGCAGTTTAGCAGGGCCGGGTTCACCCCTCCACTTT. This codes for CASSLAGPGSPLHF.

The rearrangement uses TRBV24-1 and TRBJ1-2, with a possible D match to TRBD1 (5 bases). Trimming shortened V by 5 bases and J by 8 bases, and 14 bases separated the two germline ends. The CDR3 runs to 13 residues. The germline V gene has CDR1 KGHDR and CDR2 SFDVKD. The CDR3 DNA reads TGTGCCACCAGTGGGGGCAGGGAGGGCGGCTACACCTTC. This gives the protein CATSGGREGGYTF.

On this clone: Additional DNA sequences in this sample encode the identical CDR3. J is TRBJ1-3 and V is TRBV7-2, with D hard to call. The germline V and J ends were trimmed by 2 bases and 2 bases, with 10 bases remaining between them. The CDR3 loop spans 15 amino acids. Looked up from germline, CDR1 is SGHTA and CDR2 is FQGNSA. The CDR3: CASSLTGSPGNTIYF. CDR3 sequence (DNA): TGTGCCAGCAGCTTAACCGGGTCCCCTGGAAACACCATATATTTT.

The CDR3 region has the DNA TGTGCCAGCAGCCAGACAGGGGGCAGGAGGAACACTGAAGCTTTCTTT. Residues: CASSQTGGRRNTEAFF. The rearrangement uses TRBV4-2 and TRBJ1-1; 10 bases are a match to TRBD1. The CDR3 has 16 amino acids. V shed 3 bases and J 1 base; nucleotides not matched to a gene: 5. Germline V gene data show CDR1 as LGHNA and CDR2 as YNFKEQ.

The gene calls are TRBV4-2 and TRBJ1-5; possibly TRBD1 for D (6 bases). V lost 0 bases and J lost 6, with 12 bases in between. The CDR3 consists of 15 residues. Germline V lookup: CDR1 LGHNA, CDR2 YNFKEQ. CDR3 bases: TGTGCCAGCAGCCAAGATTGGCTAGGGGGTCAGCCCCAGCATTTT. Its protein is CASSQDWLGGQPQHF.

The rearrangement links TRBV6-6 to TRBJ1-4; no reliable D call. Trimming shortened V by 4 bases and J by 7 bases, and 7 bases separated the two germline ends. The CDR3 is 12 residues long. The V gene's germline CDR1 is MNHNY and CDR2 SVGAGI (reference sequence). The CDR3 loop is CASSFGSEKLFF. The CDR3 DNA reads TGTGCCAGCAGTTTCGGGAGTGAAAAACTGTTTTTT.